The table lists the clone carrying this T cell receptor (beta chain) with a count of one. CDR3 length equals 13 residues. Germline trimming cut 1 base from V and 12 bases from J; bases unmatched to any gene: 3. Germline V lookup: CDR1 LGHDT, CDR2 YNNKEL (reference sequence). The data were obtained in a study of blood T cells in healthy people across ages. Then a second PCR, running roughly 7 to 11 cycles, was carried out with a sample-barcoded 5' primer and a J-beta primer mix. TCRdb used MiXCR to reprocess the 5' RACE reads, holding one entry per CDR3 protein. Of 580,000 or so distinct CDR3 sequences listed, 45% to 55% are singletons.

The gene calls are TRBV3-1 and TRBJ2-1, with TRBD1 identical over 10 bases. The sequence was collected from a man older than 75 in good health. Sequenced sample: blood. The DNA of the CDR3 is TGTGCCAGCAGCCAAGGGGGGGACAGGGGGCAGTTCTTC. Translating it yields CASSQGGDRGQFF.